This T cell receptor beta chain is drawn from a study of cytomegalovirus exposure and HLA in healthy donors. General study results and limits: Trimming of TCR beta V- and J-genes showed a link, identified in a later analysis, to a missense DCLRE1C variant. Some public TCRs appeared in many individuals, while most sequences were rare. A later analysis reportedly found fewer N-insertions in an Asian-associated ancestry cluster than the roughly 680-donor mean.

Primers: 60 Vbeta forward and 13 Jbeta reverse. Using immunoSEQ multiplex PCR, the repertoire was profiled, and TCRdb retains in-frame clones only, with some absent. The sample records 45,000 to 65,000 clones, about 84% being singletons. The J segment lost 4 bases and the V segment lost 6 bases, leaving 6 bases of the junction unmatched. The CDR3 spans 15 residues. Germline CDR1 and CDR2: LNHDA and SQIVND (reference sequence). Notes on this clone: Its matching antigen is unknown.

The sequencing input was PBMCs. This receptor was obtained from a man aged 25-45 years in good health and CMV-seronegative. The chain has TRBV19 and TRBJ1-3; 10 nucleotides line up with TRBD1. The CDR3 loop reads CASSRGTGVGNTIYF. The CDR3 bases are TGTGCCAGTAGCCGCGGGACAGGGGTAGGAAACACCATATATTTT.